A single sample gave rise to the 32 T cell receptor beta chains below, sequenced in a study of blood T cell repertoires in COVID-19. Libraries were prepared by immunoSEQ multiplex PCR; TCRdb keeps only in-frame clonotypes and omits some of them. This table holds fewer than 70,000 clones, almost 95% found once. Sequenced input: peripheral blood. All receptors derive from a man over 45 with active COVID-19.

CDR3 in DNA: TGCGCCAGCAGCCAACCAGGGGGCGCGGAGGAGCAGTACTTC. Its protein product is CASSQPGGAEEQYF. The chain carries TRBV4-1 and TRBJ2-7; 8 nucleotides line up with TRBD1. The germline gives CDR1 MGHRA, CDR2 YSYEKL. The CDR3 contains 14 residues. Trimming cost V 2 bases and J 7 bases; bases outside gene matches: 7.

This clone has only one observation. This chain links TRBV5-5 with TRBJ2-5; 7 bases match TRBD2. V lost 0 bases, J lost 0 bases, and 11 bases stayed unmatched. Germline assignment: CDR1 SGHKS and CDR2 YYEKEE (reference sequence). CDR3 size: 18 residues. CDR3 nucleotide sequence: TGTGCCAGCAGCTTGGGTCGGAGGCTAGCGGCGGACCAAGAGACCCAGTACTTC. Protein product: CASSLGRRLAADQETQYF.

This clone was recorded only once. The rearrangement joins TRBV4-2 to TRBJ1-2; 11 bases align to TRBD1. The CDR3 has 16 amino acids. Trimming removed 0 bases from V and 4 bases from J; junction bases left unmatched: 4. Germline CDR1 reads LGHNA; CDR2 reads YNFKEQ. The CDR3 spells CASSQEWTGGTYGYTF. CDR3 in DNA: TGTGCCAGCAGCCAAGAGTGGACAGGGGGCACCTATGGCTACACCTTC.

This clone was seen a handful of times. The rearrangement links TRBV28 to TRBJ1-2; tentative D call: TRBD1 (6 bases). V was cut by 10 bases and J by 4 bases, with 13 bases left in between. Germline V gene sequence: CDR1 MDHEN, CDR2 SYDVKM. The CDR3 covers 12 residues. The CDR3 reads CATRTVVYGYTF. The CDR3 nucleotides read TGTGCCACCAGGACAGTAGTCTATGGCTACACCTTC.

The J gene is TRBJ2-1, the V gene TRBV7-9, with D maybe TRBD2 (5 bases). CDR3 length: 14 residues. Between the trimmed V and J ends, which lost 1 base and 8 bases, there was a span of 12 bases. CDR1 SEHNR and CDR2 FQNEAQ come from the germline V gene (reference sequence). The CDR3 spells CASSLVEGSDEQFF. DNA of the CDR3: TGTGCCAGCAGCTTAGTTGAGGGAAGTGATGAGCAGTTCTTC.

The V gene is TRBV10-1, the J gene TRBJ2-7; possibly TRBD2 for D (5 bases). The CDR3 loop spans 17 amino acids. Germline V gene data show CDR1 as WNHNN and CDR2 as SYGVQD (reference sequence). This CDR3 is CIRLAAGPLVQFREQYF. The CDR3 region has the DNA TGCATTAGGTTGGCCGCGGGTCCACTAGTTCAGTTCCGCGAGCAGTACTTC.

The rearrangement links TRBV27 to TRBJ2-7; possibly TRBD2 for D (6 bases). Germline V gene sequence: CDR1 MNHEY, CDR2 SMNVEV (reference sequence). This CDR3 has 16 amino acids. Between the trimmed V and J ends, which lost 0 bases and 0 bases, there was a span of 12 bases. The CDR3 sequence: CASSLSSGVISYEQYF. The CDR3 nucleotides are TGTGCCAGCAGTTTATCGTCGGGGGTTATCTCCTACGAGCAGTACTTC.

V usage is TRBV3-1 (or the pseudogene TRBV3-2) and J usage is TRBJ2-1; 9 bases are shared with TRBD2. V gave up 1 base and J gave up 0 bases; unmatched junction bases: 4. Germline CDR1 and CDR2: LGHDT and YNNKEL (reference sequence). The CDR3 runs 17 residues. The CDR3 is CASSQVAGGDSYNEQFF. DNA of the CDR3: TGTGCCAGCAGCCAAGTTGCGGGGGGGGACTCCTACAATGAGCAGTTCTTC.

The rearrangement joins TRBV4-1 to TRBJ2-3; the D gene is possibly TRBD1 (7 bases). CDR1 and CDR2 (germline): MGHRA, YSYEKL. This CDR3 is 13 amino acids long. The V end was cut by 8 bases, the J end by 5 bases, with 14 bases between. CDR3 sequence: CASAEGAGDTQYF. As DNA, the CDR3 is TGCGCCAGCGCGGAGGGGGCTGGAGATACGCAGTATTTT.

The chain employs TRBV7-3 and TRBJ2-1, with TRBD2 matching over 10 bases. Losses at the gene ends were 2 bases for V and 4 bases for J; bases not matched to a gene: 8. Germline assignment: CDR1 SGHTA and CDR2 FQGTGA. The CDR3 totals 17 residues. Here the CDR3 DNA reads TGTGCCAGCAGCTTAGGGTTCACTAGCGGGGTATACAATGAGCAGTTCTTC. Translated, it gives CASSLGFTSGVYNEQFF. Together with reference TRBV7-3 and TRBJ2-1, the CDR3 gives the full variable domain: GAGVSQTPSNKVTEKGKYVELRCDPISGHTALYWYRQSLGQGPEFLIYFQGTGAADDSGLPNDRFFAVRPEGSVSTLKIQRTERGDSAVYLCASSLGFTSGVYNEQFFGPGTRLTVL.

This rearrangement joins TRBV6-5 to TRBJ1-2; D remains unclear. With 9 bases removed from V and 4 bases from J, the gap between germline ends came to 12 bases. The CDR3 contains 12 residues. Germline-derived CDR1 and CDR2 are MNHEY and SVGAGI. The CDR3: CASRPGGYGYTF. The DNA of the CDR3 is TGTGCCAGTAGACCGGGAGGCTATGGCTACACCTTC.

This sequence joins TRBV4-1 and TRBJ2-1; TRBD2 matches 8 bases. V lost 1 base and J lost 5; bases outside the gene matches: 10. Germline lookup yields CDR1 MGHRA and CDR2 YSYEKL. The CDR3 extends over 17 amino acids. The CDR3 region has the DNA TGCGCCAGCAGCCAAGTAAGGGGCGGGGGGACCCACAATGAGCAGTTCTTC. This gives the protein CASSQVRGGGTHNEQFF.

The J gene is TRBJ2-1, the V gene TRBV6-2 or TRBV6-3, with D hard to call. Germline CDR1 is MNHEY and CDR2 is SVGEGT. The CDR3 runs to 13 residues. Trimming removed 3 bases from V and 3 bases from J, with 6 bases in between. The CDR3 region is CASSYSRYNEQFF. CDR3 DNA sequence: TGTGCCAGCAGTTATTCCCGCTACAATGAGCAGTTCTTC.

The rearrangement uses TRBV7-9 and TRBJ2-2; D not resolved. Germline CDR1 SEHNR, CDR2 FQNEAQ (reference sequence). V lost 5 bases to trimming and J lost 4 bases, with 14 bases between them. This CDR3 comprises 15 residues. This CDR3 is CASSPFGLTTGELFF. In DNA form, the CDR3 reads TGTGCCAGCAGCCCTTTTGGCCTTACCACCGGGGAGCTGTTTTTT.

V usage is TRBV7-3 and J usage is TRBJ1-2; 7 bases are shared with TRBD1. This CDR3 spans 15 amino acids. The V and J ends lost 5 bases and 5 bases, in that order; junction bases with no gene match: 11. The germline V gene encodes CDR1 SGHTA and CDR2 FQGTGA. In nucleotides, the CDR3 is TGTGCCAGCAGCCACATGACAGGGCCCCTTTATGGCTACACCTTC. Its protein product is CASSHMTGPLYGYTF.

The chain joins TRBV11-2 to TRBJ2-5; tentative D call: TRBD2 (6 bases). Germline values: CDR1 SGHAT, CDR2 FQNNGV. The CDR3 has 14 amino acids. The V end was cut by 5 bases, the J end by 1 base, with 11 bases between. CDR3 region: CASSPSGVQETQYF. Written as DNA, the CDR3 is TGTGCCAGCAGCCCCTCGGGGGTCCAAGAGACCCAGTACTTC.

Here the CDR3 reads CASSPWTGMGEKLFF. The CDR3 DNA reads TGTGCCAGCAGCCCCTGGACAGGGATGGGAGAAAAACTGTTTTTT. The V call is TRBV11-2, the J call TRBJ1-4; 8 bases align to TRBD1. Germline V gives CDR1 SGHAT, CDR2 FQNNGV. V lost 5 bases and J lost 8; bases outside the gene matches: 10. The CDR3 sequence is 15 residues long.

V usage is TRBV13 and J usage is TRBJ2-1; 8 bases are a match to TRBD2. Germline-derived CDR1 and CDR2 are PRHDT and FYEKMQ (reference sequence). The CDR3 is 15 residues long. With V trimmed by 4 bases and J by 6 bases, 8 bases remained unmatched. As DNA, the CDR3 is TGTGCCAGCAGCTCCACTAGCGGCTATGTCAATGAGCAGTTCTTC. The encoded protein is CASSSTSGYVNEQFF.

This clone was detected a few times. The V and J genes are TRBV2 and TRBJ2-3; weak D call: TRBD1 (5 bases). This CDR3 region has 15 residues. Germline CDR1 SNHLY, CDR2 FYNNEI. Trimming took off 6 bases at V and 5 bases at J, with 18 bases between the two ends. The CDR3 loop reads CASSLIVVTGDTQYF. The CDR3 nucleotides are TGTGCCAGCAGCCTGATAGTAGTAACAGGAGATACGCAGTATTTT.

The rearrangement links TRBV7-8 to TRBJ1-6, with D perhaps matching TRBD1 (6 bases). The CDR3 loop spans 19 amino acids. Trimming stripped 5 bases from V and 3 bases from J, with 23 bases between. Germline values: CDR1 SGHVS, CDR2 FQNEAQ. The CDR3 loop is CASSPTTGTLLFYNSPLHF. CDR3 sequence (DNA): TGTGCCAGCAGCCCGACGACAGGCACCCTACTCTTCTATAATTCACCCCTCCACTTT.

This chain uses TRBV21-1 with TRBJ1-6; the D call in the table, TRBD1, was not verified against the DNA. TRBV21-1 is designated a pseudogene. There are 19 residues in the CDR3. This CDR3 reads CASSKATHTGTEHNSPLHF. CDR3 DNA sequence: TGTGCCAGCAGCAAAGCTACACACACGGGGACAGAGCATAATTCACCCCTCCACTTT.

In this sample, this clone turned up once. The gene calls are TRBV12-3 or TRBV12-4 and TRBJ2-7; 8 bases fit TRBD1. This CDR3 is 13 amino acids long. V was clipped by 6 bases and J by 7 bases; unmatched bases: 8. CDR3 nucleotides: TGTGCCAGCAGAAATACAGGGGGGTGGGAGCAGTACTTC. This sequence encodes CASRNTGGWEQYF.

V gene TRBV6-5 combines with J gene TRBJ2-7; D is ambiguous. This CDR3 is built from 13 residues. Germline CDR1 is MNHEY and CDR2 is SVGAGI. The V gene lost 8 bases and the J gene lost 0 bases, with 11 bases spanning the gap. The chain's CDR3 is CASRGSSSYEQYF. The CDR3 DNA sequence: TGTGCCAGCCGAGGTTCGAGCTCCTACGAGCAGTACTTC.

The V call is TRBV4-1, the J call TRBJ2-7, with 7 bases identical to TRBD2. The J segment lost 7 bases and the V segment lost 1 base, leaving 16 bases of the junction unmatched. CDR1 and CDR2 (germline): MGHRA, YSYEKL. The CDR3 has 17 residues. CDR3 sequence (DNA): TGCGCCAGCAGCCAAGTTGGGAGGGTGGGTTCTAAAAGAGAGCAGTACTTC. It specifies CASSQVGRVGSKREQYF.

The chain couples TRBV28 to TRBJ1-5; tentatively, D is TRBD1 (5 bases). V gave up 2 bases and J gave up 6 bases, with 14 bases separating them. Germline loops: CDR1 MDHEN, CDR2 SYDVKM. The CDR3 length is 15 residues. The CDR3 region is CASSLVSYRGQPQHF. The CDR3 nucleotides read TGTGCCAGCAGTTTAGTGTCGTATAGGGGTCAGCCCCAGCATTTT. The full variable domain, rest sourced from reference TRBV28 and TRBJ1-5, is DVKVTQSSRYLVKRTGEKVFLECVQDMDHENMFWYRQDPGLGLRLIYFSYDVKMKEKGDIPEGYSVSREKKERFSLILESASTNQTSMYLCASSLVSYRGQPQHFGDGTRLSIL.

The chain recombines TRBV12-3 or TRBV12-4 with TRBJ1-1; D is uncertain. The CDR3 totals 11 residues. V shed 7 bases and J shed 1 base, with 4 bases lying between them. This chain's CDR3 is CASKRNTEAFF. DNA of the CDR3: TGTGCCAGCAAGAGGAACACTGAAGCTTTCTTT.

This chain links TRBV6-2 or TRBV6-3 with TRBJ1-5; tentatively, D is TRBD1 (5 bases). Germline lookup yields CDR1 MNHEY and CDR2 SVGEGT. This CDR3 contains 15 residues. Trimming took off 2 bases at V and 3 bases at J, with 11 bases between the two ends. The CDR3 region is CASSYRSGHNQPQHF. CDR3 in DNA: TGTGCCAGCAGTTACCGGTCAGGACACAATCAGCCCCAGCATTTT.

This clone has just a few counts. The V gene is TRBV7-3, the J gene TRBJ1-1; 7 bases align to TRBD1. In germline, CDR1 is SGHTA, CDR2 FQGTGA. This CDR3 has 14 residues. V gave up 4 bases and J gave up 4 bases; unmatched junction bases: 6. In DNA, the CDR3 is TGTGCCAGCAGCTCCCAGGGGGTGGGCACTGAAGCTTTCTTT. It encodes CASSSQGVGTEAFF.

The chain couples TRBV2 to TRBJ2-2; a possible D gene is TRBD2 (6 bases). Germline V gene lookup returns CDR1 SNHLY and CDR2 FYNNEI. V was clipped by 4 bases and J by 4 bases, with 10 bases between them. CDR3 length equals 14 residues. The CDR3 nucleotides are TGTGCCAGCAGTGTAGAGGGAGGCACCGGGGAGCTGTTTTTT. The encoded protein is CASSVEGGTGELFF.

This chain links TRBV3-1 (or the pseudogene TRBV3-2) with TRBJ2-1, with D possibly TRBD2 on 5 matching bases. V was cut by 0 bases and J by 5 bases, with 11 bases left in between. This CDR3 spans 15 amino acids. Germline V gene sequence: CDR1 LGHDT, CDR2 YNNKEL (reference sequence). The CDR3 sequence is CASSQERLRDNEQFF. The CDR3 DNA reads as TGTGCCAGCAGCCAAGAGCGGCTGAGGGACAATGAGCAGTTCTTC.

The chain uses TRBV19 and TRBJ1-5; D remains unclear. The germline V gene has CDR1 LNHDA and CDR2 SQIVND (reference sequence). V lost 5 bases, J lost 0 bases, and 11 bases lay in between. The CDR3 covers 15 residues. The CDR3, as DNA: TGTGCCAGTAGTGGACTGATTTATAGCAATCAGCCCCAGCATTTT. Residues: CASSGLIYSNQPQHF.

This chain joins TRBV7-6 and TRBJ2-5; a possible D gene is TRBD1 (8 bases). CDR1 is SGHVS and CDR2 is FNYEAQ in the germline V gene. There are 15 residues in the CDR3. With 4 bases removed from V and 4 bases from J, the gap between germline ends came to 16 bases. The CDR3 DNA sequence: TGTGCCAGCAGCTCGATGACAGGGGAGGGAGAGACCCAGTACTTC. This codes for CASSSMTGEGETQYF.